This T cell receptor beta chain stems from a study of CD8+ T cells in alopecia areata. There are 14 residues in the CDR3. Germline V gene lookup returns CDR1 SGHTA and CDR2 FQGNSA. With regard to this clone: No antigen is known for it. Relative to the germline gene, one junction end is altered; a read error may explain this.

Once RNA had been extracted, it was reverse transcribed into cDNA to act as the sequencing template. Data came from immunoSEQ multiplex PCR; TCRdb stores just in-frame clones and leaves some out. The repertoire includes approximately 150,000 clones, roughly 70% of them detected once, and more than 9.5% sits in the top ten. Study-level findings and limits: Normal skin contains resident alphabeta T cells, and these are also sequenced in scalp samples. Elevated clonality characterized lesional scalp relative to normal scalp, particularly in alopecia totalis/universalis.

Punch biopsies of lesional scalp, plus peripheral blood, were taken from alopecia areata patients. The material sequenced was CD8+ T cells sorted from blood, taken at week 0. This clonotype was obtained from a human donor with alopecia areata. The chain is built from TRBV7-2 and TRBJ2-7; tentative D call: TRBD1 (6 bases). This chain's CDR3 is CASSEAFNRDILVF. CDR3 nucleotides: TGTGCCAGCAGCGAAGCATTCAACAGGGATATCCTTGTCTTC.